The 18 T cell receptor beta chains listed next were all sequenced from one sample in a study of T-cell reconstitution after alpha-beta-depleted transplantation in children. It was with unique molecular identifiers that the TCRbeta library was prepared. From the PCR reads, TCRdb called clonotypes with MiXCR, one entry per CDR3 protein. The sample records 90,000 to 100,000 distinct CDR3 sequences, less than 25% being singletons. The source was PBMCs, collected before TCRalphabeta/CD19-depleted stem cell transplant. These receptors came from a boy under 10 years old with acute lymphoblastic leukemia, due to receive a stem cell transplant.

V gene TRBV3-1 combines with J gene TRBJ2-3; 7 nucleotides line up with TRBD2. V lost 1 base and J lost 1; bases outside the gene matches: 2. The V gene's germline CDR1 is LGHDT and CDR2 YNNKEL (reference sequence). This CDR3 spans 15 amino acids. The CDR3: CASSQGLAGTDTQYF. CDR3 DNA: TGTGCCAGCAGCCAAGGACTAGCCGGCACAGATACGCAGTATTTT.

This clonotype counts as medium-sized. The rearrangement uses TRBV5-1 and TRBJ2-2; D is unresolved. CDR3 length: 16 amino acids. Trimming removed 0 bases from V and 0 bases from J, with 9 bases in between. CDR1 and CDR2 (germline): SGHRS, YFSETQ. CDR3 sequence (DNA): TGCGCCAGCAGCTTGGGTCCGGTAACGAACACCGGGGAGCTGTTTTTT. The encoded protein is CASSLGPVTNTGELFF.

This rearrangement joins TRBV5-1 to TRBJ1-1; the match to TRBD1 covers 10 bases. The CDR3 is made up of 15 amino acids. V shed 4 bases and J 1 base; nucleotides not matched to a gene: 4. The germline gives CDR1 SGHRS, CDR2 YFSETQ. The CDR3 bases are TGCGCCAGCAGCACGGACAGGGGGAAGAACACTGAAGCTTTCTTT. Its protein is CASSTDRGKNTEAFF.

The rearrangement links TRBV20-1 to TRBJ2-5; D uncertain. Germline CDR1 is DFQATT and CDR2 is SNEGSKA (reference sequence). Trimming cost V 0 bases and J 5 bases, with 13 bases left between them. This CDR3 has 14 amino acids. The CDR3 DNA is TGCAGTGCTAGAGACGGAACAGCTGGGGAGACCCAGTACTTC. This translates into CSARDGTAGETQYF.

The rearrangement joins TRBV5-1 to TRBJ1-1; D is unclear. CDR1 SGHRS and CDR2 YFSETQ come from the germline V gene. This CDR3 is 15 amino acids long. V lost 0 bases, J lost 0 bases, and 9 bases lay in between. CDR3 coding DNA: TGCGCCAGCAGCTTGGGTACAAACTTGAACACTGAAGCTTTCTTT. It specifies CASSLGTNLNTEAFF.

This clonotype was seen more than once but under ten times. This sequence joins TRBV20-1 and TRBJ2-4; D remains ambiguous. The CDR3 has 14 amino acids. The germline V gene encodes CDR1 DFQATT and CDR2 SNEGSKA (reference sequence). Trimming took 3 bases from V and 0 from J, leaving 9 bases between them. In nucleotides, the CDR3 is TGCAGTGCTAGTTTCAGCTTAGCCAAAAACATTCAGTACTTC. It codes for CSASFSLAKNIQYF.

The V call is TRBV28, the J call TRBJ1-1, with D unclear. V was clipped by 9 bases and J by 2 bases, with 13 bases between them. The V gene's germline CDR1 is MDHEN and CDR2 SYDVKM. CDR3 length equals 13 residues. The CDR3 reads CASYYPGNTEAFF. In nucleotides, the CDR3 is TGTGCCAGTTATTACCCAGGAAACACTGAAGCTTTCTTT.

V gene TRBV4-2 combines with J gene TRBJ2-7; perhaps D is TRBD1 or TRBD2 (5 bases each). Trimming stripped 0 bases from V and 0 bases from J, with 12 bases between. Germline lookup yields CDR1 LGHNA and CDR2 YNFKEQ. This CDR3 comprises 16 residues. CDR3 amino acids: CASSQEGTQSSYEQYF. For the CDR3, the DNA is TGTGCCAGCAGCCAAGAAGGGACGCAGAGCTCCTACGAGCAGTACTTC.

Relative to its sample, this clonotype is medium-sized (0.01 to 0.1%). The V gene is TRBV5-1, the J gene TRBJ1-5, with a weak D call TRBD1 (5 bases). Trimming removed 4 bases at V and 5 bases at J, with 10 bases between. CDR1 is SGHRS, CDR2 YFSETQ, per germline. The CDR3 covers 13 residues. In DNA form, the CDR3 reads TGCGCCAGCAGCCCGGCGGGGGATCAGCCCCAGCATTTT. It is translated as CASSPAGDQPQHF.

This clonotype was seen a few times. This chain links TRBV6-2 or TRBV6-3 with TRBJ2-5; 8 bases line up with TRBD2. The CDR3 has 15 amino acids. Germline values: CDR1 MNHEY, CDR2 SVGEGT. V trimming: 2 bases; J trimming: 5 bases; junction bases outside the gene matches: 7. CDR3 nucleotide sequence: TGTGCCAGCAGTTACACTAGCGGAGGGGCGGAGACCCAGTACTTC. Its translation: CASSYTSGGAETQYF.

V gene TRBV20-1 combines with J gene TRBJ2-7; 9 nucleotides align to TRBD2. The CDR3 runs to 15 residues. Germline V CDR1 and CDR2: DFQATT, SNEGSKA (reference sequence). The V gene end was trimmed by 4 bases and the J gene end by 0 bases; junction bases not matched to a gene: 7. DNA of the CDR3: TGCAGTGCTAAGAGGACTAGCGAGAGCTCCTACGAGCAGTACTTC. It codes for CSAKRTSESSYEQYF.

This clonotype appeared a few times. The chain has TRBV20-1 and TRBJ2-7; D is unclear. The germline V and J ends were trimmed by 0 bases and 2 bases, with 14 bases remaining between them. The germline V gene encodes CDR1 DFQATT and CDR2 SNEGSKA (reference sequence). The CDR3 contains 15 residues. CDR3 region: CSARDKGFTAYEQYF. The CDR3 DNA is TGCAGTGCTAGAGATAAGGGTTTTACTGCCTACGAGCAGTACTTC.

As for this clonotype: Germline is not matched at one junction end, which may reflect a read error. The genes are TRBV20-1 and TRBJ1-2; perhaps TRBD1 as D (6 bases). CDR3 size: 12 residues. Per the germline V gene, CDR1 is DFQATT and CDR2 is SNEGSKA (reference sequence). The DNA for the CDR3 is TGCAGTGGTTCTCAGGGGAACTATGGCGACACCTTC. As protein: CSGSQGNYGDTF.

In this sample, this clonotype turned up many times. The chain is built from TRBV20-1 and TRBJ2-3, with D possibly matching TRBD1 (6 bases). CDR3 length: 17 amino acids. Germline CDR1 DFQATT, CDR2 SNEGSKA (reference sequence). The ends were cut back, 3 bases at V and 3 bases at J, with 22 bases in the middle. The CDR3 loop reads CSASPRRPGARTDTQYF. CDR3 coding DNA: TGCAGTGCTAGTCCCCGTCGTCCAGGGGCCCGGACAGATACGCAGTATTTT.

The table lists this clonotype with a few counts. The chain links TRBV29-1 to TRBJ2-1; D is unclear. Trimming removed 2 bases from V and 10 bases from J, with 18 bases in between. The CDR3 is made up of 14 amino acids. CDR1 and CDR2 from the germline V gene are SQVTM and ANQGSEA. In DNA form, the CDR3 reads TGCAGCGTTGAACGGAAAAAGGACCCTCAGGAGCAGTTCTTC. Translating gives CSVERKKDPQEQFF.

V gene TRBV6-2 or TRBV6-3 combines with J gene TRBJ2-7; 7 nucleotides match TRBD1. Germline loops: CDR1 MNHEY, CDR2 SVGEGT. Trimming at V came to 2 bases and at J to 3 bases, leaving 7 bases not matched to a gene. The CDR3 extends over 15 amino acids. The CDR3, as DNA: TGTGCCAGCAGTTACCCACAAGGGACAGACTACGAGCAGTACTTC. Its protein is CASSYPQGTDYEQYF.

This clonotype has ten or more counts. This chain links TRBV29-1 with TRBJ2-1, with D perhaps matching TRBD2 (5 bases). The CDR3 totals 17 residues. Trimming removed 4 bases from V and 7 bases from J, with 26 bases in between. Germline lookup yields CDR1 SQVTM and CDR2 ANQGSEA. As DNA, the CDR3 is TGCAGCGTTGTCCCCTCCCCCAGAATCCGCGGGCGGAATGAGCAGTTCTTC. It is translated as CSVVPSPRIRGRNEQFF.

The J gene is TRBJ2-7, the V gene TRBV4-3; no definite D call. Between the trimmed V and J ends, which lost 0 bases and 6 bases, there was a span of 12 bases. The CDR3 spans 14 residues. Germline CDR1 LGHNA, CDR2 YSLEER. CDR3 region: CASSQDSGNREQYF. For the CDR3, the DNA is TGCGCCAGCAGCCAAGATAGTGGGAATCGCGAGCAGTACTTC.